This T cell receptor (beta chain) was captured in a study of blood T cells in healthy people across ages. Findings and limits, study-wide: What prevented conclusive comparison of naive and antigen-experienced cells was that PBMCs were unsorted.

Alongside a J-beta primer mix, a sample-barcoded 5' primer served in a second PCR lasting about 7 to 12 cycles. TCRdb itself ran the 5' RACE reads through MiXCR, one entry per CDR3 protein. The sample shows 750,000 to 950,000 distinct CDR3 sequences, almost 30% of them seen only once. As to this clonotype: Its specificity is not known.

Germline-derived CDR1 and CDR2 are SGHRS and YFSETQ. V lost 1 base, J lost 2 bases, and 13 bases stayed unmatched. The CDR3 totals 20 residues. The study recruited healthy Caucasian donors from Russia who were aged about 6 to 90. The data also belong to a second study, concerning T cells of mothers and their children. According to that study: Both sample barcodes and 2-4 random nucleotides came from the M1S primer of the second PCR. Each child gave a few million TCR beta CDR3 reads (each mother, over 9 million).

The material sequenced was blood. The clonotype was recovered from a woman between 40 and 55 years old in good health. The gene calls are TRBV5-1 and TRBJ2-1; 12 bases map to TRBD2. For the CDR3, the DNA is TGCGCCAGCAGCTTGCGTCTAGCGGGAGGGCCCCTCAACACCTACAATGAGCAGTTCTTC. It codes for CASSLRLAGGPLNTYNEQFF.